This entry concerns a single TCR beta chain. The CDR3 is 12 amino acids. Germline CDR1 and CDR2: SGHVS and FNYEAQ. V was clipped by 4 bases and J by 8 bases, with 9 bases between them. The sample belongs to a study of identical twins. Each CDR3 protein gets one entry after TCRdb re-called the 5' RACE reads with MiXCR. This table has approximately 230,000 distinct CDR3 sequences, over 11% appearing once. The chain has TRBV7-6 and TRBJ2-1; D gene ambiguous. The source material was memory (CD45RO+) T cells sorted from blood. The source is a woman aged 18-29 years in good health. The CDR3 region has the DNA TGTGCCAGCAGCTCCCCTGACTATGAGCAGTTCTTC. This sequence encodes CASSSPDYEQFF.